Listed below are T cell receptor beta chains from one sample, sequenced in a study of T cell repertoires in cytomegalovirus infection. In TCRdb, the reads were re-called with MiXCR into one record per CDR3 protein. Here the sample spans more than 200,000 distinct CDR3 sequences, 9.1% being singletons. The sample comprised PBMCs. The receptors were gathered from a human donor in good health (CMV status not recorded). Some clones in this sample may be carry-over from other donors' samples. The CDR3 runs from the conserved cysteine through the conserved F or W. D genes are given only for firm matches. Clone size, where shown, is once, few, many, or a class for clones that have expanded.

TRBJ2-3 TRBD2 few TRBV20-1 CSARIRLAGVRTDTQYF TGCAGTGCTAGAATAAGACTAGCGGGGGTTAGGACAGATACGCAGTATTTT
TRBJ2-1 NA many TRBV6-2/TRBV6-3 CASSYSGRVGEQFF TGTGCCAGCAGTTACTCGGGCAGAGTCGGTGAGCAGTTCTTC
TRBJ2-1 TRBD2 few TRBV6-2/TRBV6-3 CASSSYGTRDEQFF TGTGCCAGCAGTTCCTACGGGACTAGAGATGAGCAGTTCTTC
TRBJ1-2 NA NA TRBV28 CASSSPGLRSYGYTF TGTGCCAGCAGTTCACCGGGTCTAAGGAGCTATGGCTACACCTTC
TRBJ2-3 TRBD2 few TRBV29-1 CSVAVAGGPDTQYF TGCAGCGTCGCGGTGGCGGGAGGACCAGATACGCAGTATTTT
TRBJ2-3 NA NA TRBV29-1 CSVDRSGSTDTQYF TGCAGCGTTGATCGTAGTGGTAGCACAGATACGCAGTATTTT
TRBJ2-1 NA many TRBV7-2 CASGIKNEQFF TGTGCCAGCGGCATAAAGAATGAGCAGTTCTTC
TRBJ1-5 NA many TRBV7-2 CASSSDSSNQPQHF TGTGCCAGCAGCTCAGACAGTAGCAATCAGCCCCAGCATTTT
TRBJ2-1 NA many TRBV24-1 CATSVTQGGEQFF TGTGCCACCAGTGTCACACAGGGTGGTGAGCAGTTCTTC
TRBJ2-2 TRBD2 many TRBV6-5 CASSGLAGIGTGELFF TGTGCCAGCAGTGGACTAGCGGGAATAGGCACCGGGGAGCTGTTTTTT
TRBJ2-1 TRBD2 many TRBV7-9 CASSGASGSSYNEQFF TGTGCCAGCAGTGGGGCTAGCGGAAGCTCCTACAATGAGCAGTTCTTC
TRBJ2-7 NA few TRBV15 CATRPSYEQYF TGTGCCACCAGACCCTCCTACGAGCAGTACTTC
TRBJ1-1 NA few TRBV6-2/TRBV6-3 CASSYSRIGQAMNTEAFF TGTGCCAGCAGTTACTCGAGGATCGGGCAGGCCATGAACACTGAAGCTTTCTTT
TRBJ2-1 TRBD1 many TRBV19 CASSPRNKNRGRAYNEQFF TGTGCCAGTAGTCCTCGTAACAAAAACAGGGGTAGGGCCTACAATGAGCAGTTCTTC
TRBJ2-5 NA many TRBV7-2 CASSSRAQRETQYF TGTGCCAGCAGCTCTAGGGCCCAAAGGGAGACCCAGTACTTC
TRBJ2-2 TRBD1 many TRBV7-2 CASSSTGVNTGELFF TGTGCCAGCAGCTCCACAGGGGTCAACACCGGGGAGCTGTTTTTT
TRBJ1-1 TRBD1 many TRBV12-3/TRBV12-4 CATGQGPPDVTEAFF TGTGCCACAGGACAGGGGCCCCCAGACGTCACTGAAGCTTTCTTT
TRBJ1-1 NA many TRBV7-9 CASSREVNTEAFF TGTGCCAGCAGTCGCGAGGTAAACACTGAAGCTTTCTTT
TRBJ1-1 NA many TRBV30 CAWSATRETEAFF TGTGCCTGGAGTGCCACCAGGGAAACTGAAGCTTTCTTT
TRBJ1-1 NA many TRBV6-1 CASSPGALVNTEAFF TGTGCCAGCAGTCCGGGGGCTTTAGTGAACACTGAAGCTTTCTTT
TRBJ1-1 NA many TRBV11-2 CASSPDNLNTEAFF TGTGCCAGCAGCCCAGATAACTTGAACACTGAAGCTTTCTTT
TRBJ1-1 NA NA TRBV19 CASSIGVNTEAFF TGTGCCAGTAGTATTGGGGTTAACACTGAAGCTTTCTTT
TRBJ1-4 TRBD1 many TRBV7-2 CASSPAAGQGYEKLFF TGTGCCAGCAGCCCCGCGGCGGGACAGGGGTATGAAAAACTGTTTTTT
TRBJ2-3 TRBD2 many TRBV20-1 CSARAGSSGSLSTDTQYF TGCAGTGCTAGAGCGGGTTCTAGCGGGTCCCTCAGCACAGATACGCAGTATTTT
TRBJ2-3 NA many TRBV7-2 CASSYTQSQITDTQYF TGTGCCAGCAGCTACACACAGTCACAGATCACAGATACGCAGTATTTT